What follows are 7 T cell receptor beta chains derived from one specimen sequenced in a study of blood T cells in healthy people across ages (dated by TCRdb to the mid-2010s). The protocol used for the library was 5' RACE. Sequencing used an Illumina HiSeq 2500. A second roughly 7 to 11 cycle PCR used a sample-barcoded 5' primer and a J-beta primer mix. The raw public data were reprocessed by TCRdb itself: fastp quality trimming at Q25, MiXCR clonotype calling, in-frame beta chains only. Identical CDR3 protein sequences are pooled into one entry, listed with their most common genes and DNA. Across this sample there are roughly 640,000 distinct CDR3 sequences, with about 28% seen only once. The ten largest clones take up approximately 15% of the sample. Input material: blood. The receptors originated from a woman of 80 years or more in good health.

CDR3 sequence reads: CASSSGGPNTEAFF. In DNA, the CDR3 is TGTGCCAGCAGTTCCGGGGGCCCGAACACTGAAGCTTTCTTT. The rearrangement links TRBV28 to TRBJ1-1; D perhaps matches TRBD1 (6 bases). V was clipped by 4 bases and J by 1 base, with 10 bases between them. Germline V gene sequence: CDR1 MDHEN, CDR2 SYDVKM. The CDR3 sequence is 14 residues long.

The rearrangement links TRBV6-1 to TRBJ1-6; tentatively, D is TRBD1 (5 bases). The CDR3 extends over 13 amino acids. Germline CDR1 is MNHNS and CDR2 is SASEGT. V was trimmed by 4 bases and J by 12 bases, leaving 13 bases between them. This CDR3 reads CASSVQGRQPLHF. The CDR3 nucleotides read TGTGCCAGCAGTGTCCAGGGTAGACAACCCCTCCACTTT.

Regarding this clonotype: This may arise from a read error, as a much more abundant clone is one base away. The gene calls are TRBV10-3 and TRBJ2-1, with D tentatively TRBD2 (5 bases). Germline V gene data show CDR1 as ENHRY and CDR2 as SYGVKD. The CDR3 has 13 amino acids. CDR3 sequence reads: CAVSESERNEQFF. The DNA of the CDR3 is TGTGCCGTCAGTGAGTCTGAGCGGAATGAGCAGTTCTTC.

The J gene is TRBJ1-2, the V gene TRBV20-1; D may be TRBD1 (6 bases). The CDR3 is 12 amino acids. Germline V gene data show CDR1 as DFQATT and CDR2 as SNEGSKA (reference sequence). V lost 5 bases, J lost 4 bases, and 11 bases lay in between. The CDR3 region has the DNA TGCAGTGCTCCCCGGGACATCTATGGCTACACCTTC. It codes for CSAPRDIYGYTF.

This clonotype was seen ten or more times. The rearrangement joins TRBV20-1 to TRBJ2-7; D may be TRBD2 (6 bases). V shed 0 bases and J shed 0 bases, with 9 bases lying between them. The CDR3 spans 14 residues. The V gene's germline CDR1 is DFQATT and CDR2 SNEGSKA (reference sequence). CDR3 amino acids: CSARDGGNSYEQYF. CDR3 nucleotides: TGCAGTGCTAGAGATGGAGGGAACTCCTACGAGCAGTACTTC.

In its sample, this clonotype was seen many times. The chain couples TRBV7-6 to TRBJ2-1; the D gene could be TRBD1 or TRBD2 (6 bases each). CDR1 and CDR2 (germline): SGHVS, FNYEAQ. V lost 3 bases, J lost 5 bases, and 8 bases lay in between. This CDR3 region has 13 residues. CDR3 DNA: TGTGCCAGCAGCTTTGGGGGGCACAATGAGCAGTTCTTC. It yields the protein CASSFGGHNEQFF.

The chain couples TRBV20-1 to TRBJ1-6; D is perhaps TRBD1 (6 bases). Germline CDR1 reads DFQATT; CDR2 reads SNEGSKA (reference sequence). V lost 5 bases, J lost 9 bases, and 20 bases lay in between. The CDR3 extends over 15 amino acids. The CDR3 DNA sequence: TGCAGTGCTGAAGAGAGGCAGGGGTATGTTTCACCCCTCCACTTT. It specifies CSAEERQGYVSPLHF.